This entry describes one T cell receptor (beta chain). Its specificity is not known. One junction end does not reproduce the germline sequence, and a read error may be involved. There are 16 residues in the CDR3. Through a sample-barcoded 5' primer and a J-beta primer mix, a second PCR was run for roughly 6 to 11 cycles. Unique molecular identifiers of 12 random nucleotides labeled each cDNA. TCRdb re-derived calls from the 5' RACE reads in MiXCR, one entry per CDR3 protein. This table has over 950,000 distinct CDR3 sequences, more than 30% appearing once. This sample is drawn from a study of blood T cells in healthy people across ages. Study-level points and caveats: As naive T cell percentage varied, TCR beta diversity correlated strongly with it. It was held that diversity estimates obtained from one million T cells represented underestimates.

The rearrangement links TRBV12-3 or TRBV12-4 to TRBJ2-2; D is unclear. The material sequenced was blood. This TCR was recovered from a man between 18 and 35 years old in good health. The CDR3 is CASSSPIPQNTEELFF. CDR3 DNA sequence: TGTGCCAGCAGTTCCCCGATTCCGCAGAACACCGAGGAGCTGTTTTTT.